These 32 T cell receptor beta chains originate from one sample sequenced in a study of shared clonotypes between healthy human individuals. Some clones are missing from TCRdb's copy, which holds only in-frame ones; the method was immunoSEQ multiplex PCR. The data show about 1.1 million clones, around three quarters seen once. The sample consisted of memory CD4+ T cells from PBMCs. The subset here: CD45RA-negative fraction. Receptors were obtained from a young man in good health. Some clones in this sample may be carry-over from other donors' samples.

As concerns this clone: Other DNA sequences within the sample encode an identical CDR3. This chain links TRBV5-1 with TRBJ2-7, with TRBD1 matching 9 bases. This CDR3 has 14 amino acids. J gave up 1 base and V 3 bases, and 2 bases lay outside the gene matches. The germline gives CDR1 SGHRS, CDR2 YFSETQ. The CDR3 nucleotides are TGCGCCAGCAGCTCACAGGGGGCTTCCTACGAGCAGTACTTC. Translating it yields CASSSQGASYEQYF.

The CDR3 nucleotides read TGTGCCAGCAGCTTATCGGGAGGGGGTGAAAAACTGTTTTTT. The encoded protein is CASSLSGGGEKLFF. V gene TRBV7-9 combines with J gene TRBJ1-4; weak D call: TRBD1 (6 bases). CDR3 length: 14 residues. The V gene's germline CDR1 is SEHNR and CDR2 FQNEAQ (reference sequence). Deletions cut 2 bases from V and 7 bases from J, with 11 bases between.

The CDR3: CASSHTGTDTQYF. The CDR3 DNA is TGCGCCAGCAGCCATACGGGCACAGATACGCAGTATTTT. This sequence joins TRBV4-3 and TRBJ2-3; D gene uncertain. Germline lookup yields CDR1 LGHNA and CDR2 YSLEER. This CDR3 contains 13 residues. V gave up 3 bases and J gave up 1 base, with 5 bases separating them.

The chain employs TRBV18 and TRBJ2-5; 9 bases line up with TRBD1. The V gene's germline CDR1 is KGHSH and CDR2 LQKENI. V shed 5 bases and J 6 bases; nucleotides not matched to a gene: 10. The CDR3 sequence is 15 residues long. In nucleotides, the CDR3 is TGTGCCAGCTCAACCACCGTAAACAGGGGGCAGACCCAGTACTTC. It encodes CASSTTVNRGQTQYF.

The chain joins TRBV5-1 to TRBJ1-1; D not resolved. The CDR3 loop spans 13 amino acids. The ends were cut back, 0 bases at V and 5 bases at J, with 8 bases in the middle. Germline CDR1 SGHRS, CDR2 YFSETQ. The CDR3 sequence is CASSLEVRTEAFF. CDR3 coding DNA: TGCGCCAGCAGCTTGGAGGTACGGACTGAAGCTTTCTTT.

This clone was seen once. The chain uses TRBV6-5 and TRBJ1-4; possibly TRBD1 for D (6 bases). Germline CDR1 and CDR2: MNHEY and SVGAGI. CDR3 length equals 14 residues. V was trimmed by 5 bases and J by 10 bases, leaving 17 bases between them. CDR3 nucleotide sequence: TGTGCCAGCAGTGTCGACAGGTCCGGGGGAAAACTGTTTTTT. Amino acid sequence: CASSVDRSGGKLFF.

In its sample, this clone was seen a few times. CDR3 protein: CASSRGLDWEQYF. The DNA of the CDR3 is TGTGCCAGCTCACGGGGACTAGATTGGGAGCAGTACTTC. The rearrangement joins TRBV18 to TRBJ2-7; 8 nucleotides match TRBD2. V gave up 4 bases and J gave up 7 bases; unmatched junction bases: 6. Germline CDR1 and CDR2: KGHSH and LQKENI. The length of the CDR3 is 13 residues.

The gene calls are TRBV7-9 and TRBJ2-3; no clear D. The CDR3 runs 15 residues. V lost 6 bases and J lost 3, with 16 bases in between. Germline CDR1 SEHNR, CDR2 FQNEAQ (reference sequence). The CDR3 loop is CASSVSNLGTDTQYF. DNA for the CDR3: TGTGCCAGCAGTGTCTCGAATCTGGGGACAGATACGCAGTATTTT. Drawing the rest from reference TRBV7-9 and TRBJ2-3, the complete variable domain is DTGVSQNPRHKITKRGQNVTFRCDPISEHNRLYWYRQTLGQGPEFLTYFQNEAQLEKSRLLSDRFSAERPKGSFSTLEIQRTEQGDSAMYLCASSVSNLGTDTQYFGPGTRLTVL.

This chain uses TRBV30 with TRBJ1-2; D gene uncertain. This CDR3 has 13 residues. Germline CDR1 reads GTSNPN; CDR2 reads SVGIG (reference sequence). Trimming shortened V by 5 bases and J by 8 bases, and 18 bases separated the two germline ends. The CDR3, as DNA: TGTGCCTGGGAGGAAACAGTAGGTGGGGGCTACACCTTC. Its protein product is CAWEETVGGGYTF.

This clone was counted between two and nine times. The V call is TRBV5-1, the J call TRBJ1-1; 8 nucleotides line up with TRBD1. CDR3 length equals 15 residues. Germline loops: CDR1 SGHRS, CDR2 YFSETQ. V lost 4 bases, J lost 6 bases, and 11 bases stayed unmatched. CDR3 loop: CASSPRTGLSSEAFF. For the CDR3, the DNA is TGCGCCAGCAGCCCGAGGACAGGGCTGAGTTCTGAAGCTTTCTTT.

V is TRBV6-5 and J is TRBJ2-5, with 8 bases identical to TRBD1. CDR1 MNHEY and CDR2 SVGAGI come from the germline V gene. This CDR3 is built from 13 residues. The J segment lost 5 bases and the V segment lost 6 bases, leaving 5 bases of the junction unmatched. For the CDR3, the DNA is TGTGCCAGCAGGCGGACAGGGCCGGAGACCCAGTACTTC. It translates to CASRRTGPETQYF.

This chain links TRBV15 with TRBJ2-7, with 8 bases aligning to TRBD2. The germline V gene encodes CDR1 LNHNV and CDR2 YYDKDF (reference sequence). CDR3 length equals 15 residues. V dropped 8 bases and J dropped 5; count of bases not matched to a gene: 14. The CDR3 bases are TGTGCCACCGAGCGGCCCAGCGGGAGTAGAAACGAGCAGTACTTC. As protein: CATERPSGSRNEQYF.

This chain uses TRBV19 with TRBJ2-2; D is possibly TRBD1 (6 bases). The CDR3 spans 15 residues. Germline CDR1 reads LNHDA; CDR2 reads SQIVND (reference sequence). Between the trimmed V and J ends, which lost 4 bases and 8 bases, there was a span of 17 bases. The CDR3 sequence: CASSTEQGRTGELFF. The CDR3, as DNA: TGTGCCAGTAGTACCGAACAGGGTAGGACGGGGGAGCTGTTTTTT.

This sequence joins TRBV5-1 and TRBJ2-7; TRBD1 agrees at 10 bases. There are 16 residues in the CDR3. The V and J ends lost 0 bases and 2 bases, in that order; junction bases with no gene match: 5. Germline lookup yields CDR1 SGHRS and CDR2 YFSETQ. The CDR3 coding sequence is TGCGCCAGCAGCTTGGGACAGGGGGCTTTAACCTACGAGCAGTACTTC. It specifies CASSLGQGALTYEQYF.

The rearrangement joins TRBV5-1 to TRBJ2-7; 8 bases line up with TRBD1. V was pared by 4 bases and J by 3 bases, with 9 bases of the junction left unmatched. The germline V gene has CDR1 SGHRS and CDR2 YFSETQ. This CDR3 is built from 15 residues. The CDR3 is CASSQGQGLHYEQYF. The CDR3 DNA reads as TGCGCCAGCAGCCAAGGACAGGGTCTTCACTACGAGCAGTACTTC.

The rearrangement joins TRBV6-6 to TRBJ1-4; a possible D gene is TRBD1 (5 bases). The germline V gene has CDR1 MNHNY and CDR2 SVGAGI (reference sequence). The CDR3 runs to 13 residues. Trimming removed 4 bases at V and 8 bases at J, with 11 bases between. The CDR3 nucleotides are TGTGCCAGCAGTTGGGACCTTCTAGAAAAACTGTTTTTT. It yields the protein CASSWDLLEKLFF.

This clone was detected once. Within the sample, other DNA sequences also encode this same CDR3. The chain links TRBV5-1 to TRBJ2-2; 8 bases agree with TRBD1. The CDR3 runs 15 residues. V lost 0 bases, J lost 3 bases, and 1 base stayed unmatched. CDR1 is SGHRS, CDR2 YFSETQ, per germline. CDR3 sequence reads: CASSLDRGDTGELFF. In nucleotides, the CDR3 is TGCGCCAGCAGCTTGGACAGGGGGGACACCGGGGAGCTGTTTTTT.

The rearrangement uses TRBV10-1 and TRBJ2-7, with TRBD2 matching over 8 bases. The junction had 14 bases not matched to a gene; V was cut back by 6 bases and J by 4 bases. The CDR3 totals 16 residues. Per germline, CDR1 WNHNN and CDR2 SYGVQD (reference sequence). CDR3 sequence: CASSKPSGPNHYEQYF. Here the CDR3 DNA reads TGCGCCAGCAGCAAACCTAGCGGGCCGAACCATTACGAGCAGTACTTC.

The chain employs TRBV15 and TRBJ2-5; D remains unclear. Deletions cut 0 bases from V and 3 bases from J, with 5 bases between. Looked up from germline, CDR1 is LNHNV and CDR2 is YYDKDF (reference sequence). The CDR3 length is 13 residues. For the CDR3, the DNA is TGTGCCACCAGCAGAGATTATAAAGAGACCCAGTACTTC. This codes for CATSRDYKETQYF.

The chain links TRBV6-1 to TRBJ2-6; a possible D gene is TRBD1 (5 bases). Trimming took 2 bases from V and 2 from J, leaving 13 bases between them. Germline values: CDR1 MNHNS, CDR2 SASEGT. The CDR3 runs to 17 residues. CDR3 loop: CASSEIPGRAGANVLTF. In DNA form, the CDR3 reads TGTGCCAGCAGTGAAATTCCCGGCAGGGCTGGGGCCAACGTCCTGACTTTC.

Remarks on this clone: Because it lacks the conserved phenylalanine or tryptophan at the end, this CDR3 is likely a read error. The chain has TRBV4-2 and TRBJ1-5; a weak D match, TRBD1 (5 bases). CDR1 and CDR2 from the germline V gene are LGHNA and YNFKEQ. V was shortened by 0 bases and J by 11 bases, with 11 bases between the two germline ends. The CDR3 sequence is 13 residues long. CDR3 bases: TGTGCCAGCAGCCAAGAGTTTACAGGTGCCCAGCATCTT. Translating gives CASSQEFTGAQHL.

This chain joins TRBV12-5 and TRBJ2-2; maybe TRBD1 (5 bases). From germline, CDR1 is LGHNT and CDR2 FRNRAP. This CDR3 has 14 residues. V was shortened by 4 bases and J by 1 base, with 7 bases between the two germline ends. CDR3 coding DNA: TGTGCTAGTGGTTCTGGACAGAACACCGGGGAGCTGTTTTTT. Its translation is CASGSGQNTGELFF.

The gene calls are TRBV6-1 and TRBJ1-4; D unresolved. This CDR3 has 15 amino acids. Germline V CDR1 and CDR2: MNHNS, SASEGT. Trimming took off 1 base at V and 3 bases at J, with 9 bases between the two ends. CDR3 region: CASSEVRVANEKLFF. As DNA, the CDR3 is TGTGCCAGCAGTGAAGTAAGGGTTGCTAATGAAAAACTGTTTTTT.

The rearrangement links TRBV6-4 to TRBJ2-7; 8 bases match TRBD2. The CDR3 is 16 amino acids. Germline V gives CDR1 MRHNA, CDR2 SNTAGT. The trim removed 6 bases at V and 3 bases at J, leaving 13 bases unmatched. DNA for the CDR3: TGTGCCAGCAGCTTCGCACTAGCGGCCTTCCTCTACGAGCAGTACTTC. It translates to CASSFALAAFLYEQYF.

This clone was seen only once. The CDR3, as DNA: TGCAGCGTTGGCAAGGGTGGGGTGCCAAGCGGTGGCTACACCTTC. It codes for CSVGKGGVPSGGYTF. The chain recombines TRBV29-1 with TRBJ1-2; D is unresolved. Germline CDR1 is SQVTM and CDR2 is ANQGSEA. V dropped 4 bases and J dropped 7 bases, with 22 bases sitting between them. CDR3 length equals 15 residues.

The gene calls are TRBV2 and TRBJ2-3; 7 nucleotides agree with TRBD2. V was pared by 7 bases and J by 6 bases, with 7 bases of the junction left unmatched. Germline assignment: CDR1 SNHLY and CDR2 FYNNEI. This CDR3 has 13 amino acids. CDR3 amino acids: CASTTMGGDTQYF. As DNA, the CDR3 is TGTGCCAGCACCACCATGGGGGGGGATACGCAGTATTTT. The full variable domain, rest sourced from reference TRBV2 and TRBJ2-3, is EPEVTQTPSHQVTQMGQEVILRCVPISNHLYFYWYRQILGQKVEFLVSFYNNEISEKSEIFDDQFSVERPDGSNFTLKIRSTKLEDSAMYFCASTTMGGDTQYFGPGTRLTVL.

The CDR3 coding sequence is TGTGCCAGCAGTGGGGGAGACAGCCTGGGTGAAAAACTGTTTTTT. Encoded protein: CASSGGDSLGEKLFF. V and J are TRBV28 and TRBJ1-4, with D tentatively TRBD1 (5 bases). The CDR3 sequence is 15 residues long. Trimming left V 5 bases short and J 7 bases short, with 17 bases between. Germline V CDR1 and CDR2: MDHEN, SYDVKM.

For the CDR3, the DNA is TGTGCCAGCAGGCTCCGGGACAACACCGGGGAGCTGTTTTTT. As protein: CASRLRDNTGELFF. The chain joins TRBV2 to TRBJ2-2; the D call may be TRBD1 or TRBD2 (5 bases each). The germline V gene encodes CDR1 SNHLY and CDR2 FYNNEI. Trimming cost V 6 bases and J 2 bases, with 10 bases left between them. This CDR3 comprises 14 residues. Full variable domain (remainder filled in from reference TRBV2 and TRBJ2-2): EPEVTQTPSHQVTQMGQEVILRCVPISNHLYFYWYRQILGQKVEFLVSFYNNEISEKSEIFDDQFSVERPDGSNFTLKIRSTKLEDSAMYFCASRLRDNTGELFFGEGSRLTVL.

Regarding this clone: Other DNA sequences in the same sample also yield this CDR3. The chain uses TRBV5-1 and TRBJ2-2; D ambiguous. This CDR3 contains 13 residues. Trimming took 0 bases from V and 6 from J, leaving 6 bases between them. Germline V gene sequence: CDR1 SGHRS, CDR2 YFSETQ. The CDR3 reads CASSLEPSGELFF. For the CDR3, the DNA is TGCGCCAGCAGCTTGGAACCATCCGGGGAGCTGTTTTTT.

The rearrangement uses TRBV5-1 and TRBJ1-6; TRBD1 is a possible D gene (5 bases). Germline V gene data show CDR1 as SGHRS and CDR2 as YFSETQ. Trimming removed 4 bases from V and 10 bases from J, with 12 bases in between. This CDR3 is 13 amino acids long. Here the CDR3 reads CASSLRENSPLHF. In DNA, the CDR3 is TGCGCCAGCAGCCTCAGGGAGAACTCACCCCTCCACTTT. Together with reference TRBV5-1 and TRBJ1-6, the CDR3 gives the full variable domain: KAGVTQTPRYLIKTRGQQVTLSCSPISGHRSVSWYQQTPGQGLQFLFEYFSETQRNKGNFPGRFSGRQFSNSRSEMNVSTLELGDSALYLCASSLRENSPLHFGNGTRLTVT.

This clone turned up a few times. The chain has TRBV30 and TRBJ1-2, with no clear D. The CDR3 length is 13 residues. The V gene lost 2 bases and the J gene lost 6 bases, with 13 bases spanning the gap. Germline values: CDR1 GTSNPN, CDR2 SVGIG (reference sequence). In nucleotides, the CDR3 is TGTGCCTGGAGTTTGAGAGGGTGGAATGGCTACACCTTC. Translation gives CAWSLRGWNGYTF.

This clone has a single count. This chain uses TRBV19 with TRBJ2-2; D is uncertain. Trimming pared 4 bases from V and 0 bases from J, leaving 12 bases between. Germline CDR1 reads LNHDA; CDR2 reads SQIVND (reference sequence). The CDR3 consists of 16 residues. In DNA, the CDR3 is TGTGCCAGTAGTAACCCCCGCGGAACGAACACCGGGGAGCTGTTTTTT. It translates to CASSNPRGTNTGELFF.